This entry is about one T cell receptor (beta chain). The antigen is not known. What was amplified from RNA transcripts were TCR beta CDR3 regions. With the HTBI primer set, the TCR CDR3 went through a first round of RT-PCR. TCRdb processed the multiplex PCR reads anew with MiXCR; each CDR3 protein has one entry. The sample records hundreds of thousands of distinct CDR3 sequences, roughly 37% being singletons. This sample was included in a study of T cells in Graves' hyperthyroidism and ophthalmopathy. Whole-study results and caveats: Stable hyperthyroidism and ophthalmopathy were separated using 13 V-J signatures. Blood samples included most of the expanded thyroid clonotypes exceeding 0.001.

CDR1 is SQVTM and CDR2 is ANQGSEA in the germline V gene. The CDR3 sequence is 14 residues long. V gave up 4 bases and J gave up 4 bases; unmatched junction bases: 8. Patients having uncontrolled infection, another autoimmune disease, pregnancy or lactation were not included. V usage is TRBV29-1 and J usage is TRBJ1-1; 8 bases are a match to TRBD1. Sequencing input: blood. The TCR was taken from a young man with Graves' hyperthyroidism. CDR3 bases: TGCAGCGTTGTCGATGGCACAGGGGGCACTGAAGCTTTCTTT. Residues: CSVVDGTGGTEAFF.